Presented here are 6 T cell receptor beta chains from one specimen sequenced in a study of T cells in Graves' hyperthyroidism and ophthalmopathy. The investigators amplified TCR beta CDR3 regions from RNA transcripts. The HTBI primer set drove a first-round RT-PCR of the TCR CDR3. MiXCR, run by TCRdb on the multiplex PCR reads, gives a single entry per CDR3 protein. In the table there are a few hundred thousand distinct CDR3 sequences, about 43% of which are singletons. The sample was peripheral blood or thyroid tissue (not recorded which). These receptors were obtained from a woman aged 18-35 years with Graves' hyperthyroidism.

This chain joins TRBV20-1 and TRBJ1-6, with TRBD1 as a possible D gene (5 bases). The CDR3 consists of 16 residues. Germline lookup yields CDR1 DFQATT and CDR2 SNEGSKA (reference sequence). Trimming removed 5 bases at V and 1 base at J, with 15 bases between. CDR3 DNA: TGCAGTGCTTCGGACACTCAGAGGTCCTATAATTCACCCCTCCACTTT. Its protein product is CSASDTQRSYNSPLHF.

This clonotype was observed at least ten times. The J gene is TRBJ2-7, the V gene TRBV19, with a tentative D call TRBD2 (6 bases). Germline lookup yields CDR1 LNHDA and CDR2 SQIVND (reference sequence). The CDR3 sequence is 16 residues long. Trimming removed 2 bases at V and 1 base at J, with 15 bases between. The CDR3 region has the DNA TGTGCCAGTAGTATAATCGGGCGGGAAGCTTCCTACGAGCAGTACTTC. It encodes CASSIIGREASYEQYF.

This clonotype was found many times. V gene TRBV24-1 combines with J gene TRBJ2-5; 8 nucleotides match TRBD2. Germline CDR1 KGHDR, CDR2 SFDVKD. The CDR3 runs 16 residues. The J segment lost 5 bases and the V segment lost 3 bases, leaving 10 bases of the junction unmatched. CDR3 residues: CATSDPTGGEEETQYF. The CDR3 DNA reads TGTGCCACCAGTGATCCCACGGGAGGGGAGGAGGAGACCCAGTACTTC.

This clonotype was detected ten times or more. The chain carries TRBV28 and TRBJ2-7; D is undetermined. The V end was cut by 6 bases, the J end by 2 bases, with 14 bases between. Germline V gene lookup returns CDR1 MDHEN and CDR2 SYDVKM. The CDR3 loop spans 14 amino acids. The CDR3 DNA reads TGTGCCAGCAGAACCGACCGACATGCCTACGAGCAGTACTTC. Its translation: CASRTDRHAYEQYF.

The chain is built from TRBV3-2 and TRBJ2-5; the table's D call, TRBD1, has no DNA check behind it. TRBV3-2 is tagged as a pseudogene. CDR3 length: 16 amino acids. CDR3 amino acids: CASSQVCSGQKETQYF. The CDR3 DNA is TGTGCCAGCAGCCAAGTTTGCTCGGGACAAAAAGAGACCCAGTACTTC.

This clonotype was picked up a small number of times. The rearrangement uses TRBV7-9 and TRBJ2-1; the match to TRBD2 covers 11 bases. The CDR3 is made up of 16 amino acids. The junction had 8 bases not matched to a gene; V was cut back by 5 bases and J by 5 bases. In germline, CDR1 is SEHNR, CDR2 FQNEAQ (reference sequence). The CDR3 bases are TGTGCCAGCAGCCCATGGCTAGCGGGAGGCCACAATGAGCAGTTCTTC. Protein product: CASSPWLAGGHNEQFF. The full variable domain, completed using reference TRBV7-9 and TRBJ2-1, is DTGVSQNPRHKITKRGQNVTFRCDPISEHNRLYWYRQTLGQGPEFLTYFQNEAQLEKSRLLSDRFSAERPKGSFSTLEIQRTEQGDSAMYLCASSPWLAGGHNEQFFGPGTRLTVL.